A selection of T cell receptor beta chains follows, all from one sample in a study of blood T cell repertoires in COVID-19. Here immunoSEQ multiplex PCR was the method, and the copy in TCRdb shows in-frame clones only, minus some. The sample yields hundreds of thousands of clones, 90% seen once. The sequenced sample consisted of PBMCs or T cells enriched from blood (not recorded which). Receptor source: a man in his fifties or sixties who had recovered from COVID-19. The conserved cysteine and the conserved F or W are not part of the CDR3 here.

j_call,v_call,cdr3_aa
TRBJ2-7,TRBV19,ASAHRRNPIYEQY
TRBJ2-5,TRBV9,ASSATGTGVLETQY
TRBJ2-7,TRBV19,ASKLAASSSYEQY
TRBJ2-7,TRBV2,ASTHRDSSSYEQY
TRBJ1-2,TRBV27,ASSGTGAYGYT
TRBJ1-1,TRBV12-3/TRBV12-4,ASSRGLTEAF
TRBJ1-5,TRBV6-6,ASSYSPGRVNQPQH
TRBJ1-3,TRBV6-5,ASSYGSASGNTIY
TRBJ2-3,TRBV27,ASSPPFTRLAGGTDTQY
TRBJ1-4,TRBV4-1,ASSQDRFGQGTNEKLF
TRBJ1-3,TRBV18,ASSPSSSGNTIY
TRBJ1-3,TRBV19,ASSTLQGASGNTIY
TRBJ2-1,TRBV11-2,ASSFGQGIYNEQF
TRBJ1-2,TRBV19,ASSPDSGQGAWYGYT
TRBJ1-3,TRBV30,AWSSIPQGGNTIY
TRBJ1-1,TRBV10-2,ASSDLHSNTEAF
TRBJ2-2,TRBV15,ATSRDFAGELF
TRBJ2-7,TRBV4-1,ASSHDLISRYYEQY
TRBJ2-3,TRBV30,AWRRQGGVDTQY
TRBJ1-1,TRBV3-1/TRBV3-2,ASSSVSNTEAF